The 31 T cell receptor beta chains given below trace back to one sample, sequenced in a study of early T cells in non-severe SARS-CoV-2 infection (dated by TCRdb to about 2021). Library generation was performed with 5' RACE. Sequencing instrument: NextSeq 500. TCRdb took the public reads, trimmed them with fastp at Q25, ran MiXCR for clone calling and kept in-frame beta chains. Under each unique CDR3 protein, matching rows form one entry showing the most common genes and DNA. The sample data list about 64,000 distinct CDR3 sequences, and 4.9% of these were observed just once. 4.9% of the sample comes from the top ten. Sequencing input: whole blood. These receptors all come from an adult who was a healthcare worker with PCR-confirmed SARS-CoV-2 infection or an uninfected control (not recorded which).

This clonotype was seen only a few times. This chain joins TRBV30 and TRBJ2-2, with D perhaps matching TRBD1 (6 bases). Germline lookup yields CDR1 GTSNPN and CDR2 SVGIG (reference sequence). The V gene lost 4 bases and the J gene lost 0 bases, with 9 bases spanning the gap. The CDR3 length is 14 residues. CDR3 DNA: TGTGCCTGGAATACAGGGACGAACACCGGGGAGCTGTTTTTT. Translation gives CAWNTGTNTGELFF.

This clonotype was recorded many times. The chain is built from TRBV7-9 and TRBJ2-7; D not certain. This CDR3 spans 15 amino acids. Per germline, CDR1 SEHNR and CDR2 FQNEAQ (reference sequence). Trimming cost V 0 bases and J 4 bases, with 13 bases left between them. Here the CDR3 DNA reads TGTGCCAGCAGCTTAGCCGTCAGTCCTCCTTACGAGCAGTACTTC. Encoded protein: CASSLAVSPPYEQYF.

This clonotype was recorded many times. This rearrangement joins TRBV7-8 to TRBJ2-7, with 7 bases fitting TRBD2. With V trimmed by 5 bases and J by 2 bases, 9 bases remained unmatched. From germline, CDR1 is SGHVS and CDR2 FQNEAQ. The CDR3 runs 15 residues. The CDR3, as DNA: TGTGCCAGCAGCCTAGGTGGACTAGAAACCTACGAGCAGTACTTC. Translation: CASSLGGLETYEQYF. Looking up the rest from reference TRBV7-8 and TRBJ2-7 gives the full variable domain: GAGVSQSPRYKVAKRGQDVALRCDPISGHVSLFWYQQALGQGPEFLTYFQNEAQLDKSGLPSDRFFAERPEGSVSTLKIQRTQQEDSAVYLCASSLGGLETYEQYFGPGTRLTVT.

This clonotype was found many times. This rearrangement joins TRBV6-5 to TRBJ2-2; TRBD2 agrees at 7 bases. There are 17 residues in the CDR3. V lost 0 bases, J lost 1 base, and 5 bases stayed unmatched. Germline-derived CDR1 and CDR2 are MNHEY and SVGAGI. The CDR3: CASSYSIPSGNTGELFF. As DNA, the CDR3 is TGTGCCAGCAGTTACTCGATTCCTAGCGGGAACACCGGGGAGCTGTTTTTT.

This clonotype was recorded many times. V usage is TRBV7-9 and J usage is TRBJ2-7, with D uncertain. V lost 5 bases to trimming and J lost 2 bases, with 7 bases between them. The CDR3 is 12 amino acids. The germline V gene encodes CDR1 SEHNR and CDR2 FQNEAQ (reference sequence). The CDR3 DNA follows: TGTGCCAGCAGCGAGTTACCCTACGAGCAGTACTTC. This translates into CASSELPYEQYF.

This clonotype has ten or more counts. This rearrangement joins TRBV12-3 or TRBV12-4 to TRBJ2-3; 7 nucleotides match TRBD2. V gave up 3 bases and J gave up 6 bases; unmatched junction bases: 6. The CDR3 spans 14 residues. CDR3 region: CASSFLAGDDTQYF. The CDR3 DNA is TGTGCCAGCAGTTTCTTAGCGGGTGACGATACGCAGTATTTT.

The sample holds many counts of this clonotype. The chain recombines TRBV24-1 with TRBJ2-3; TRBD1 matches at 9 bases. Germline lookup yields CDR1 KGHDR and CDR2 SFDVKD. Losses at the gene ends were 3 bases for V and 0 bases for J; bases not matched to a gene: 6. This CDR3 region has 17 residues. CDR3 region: CATSDSTGGFSTDTQYF. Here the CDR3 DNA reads TGTGCCACCAGTGATAGCACAGGGGGCTTCAGCACAGATACGCAGTATTTT.

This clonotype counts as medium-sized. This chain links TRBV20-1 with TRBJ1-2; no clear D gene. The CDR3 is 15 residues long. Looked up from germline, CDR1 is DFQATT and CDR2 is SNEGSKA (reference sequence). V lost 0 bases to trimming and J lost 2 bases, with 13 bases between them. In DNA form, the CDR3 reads TGCAGTGCTAGAGACCGAGAGGAGGCGAACTATGGCTACACCTTC. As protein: CSARDREEANYGYTF.

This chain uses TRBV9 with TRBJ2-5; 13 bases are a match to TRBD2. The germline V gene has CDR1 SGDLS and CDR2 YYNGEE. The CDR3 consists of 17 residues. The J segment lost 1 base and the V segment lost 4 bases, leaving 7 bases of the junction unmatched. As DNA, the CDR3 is TGTGCCAGCAGCTTGACCGGGACTAGCGGGGCCCAAGAGACCCAGTACTTC. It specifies CASSLTGTSGAQETQYF.

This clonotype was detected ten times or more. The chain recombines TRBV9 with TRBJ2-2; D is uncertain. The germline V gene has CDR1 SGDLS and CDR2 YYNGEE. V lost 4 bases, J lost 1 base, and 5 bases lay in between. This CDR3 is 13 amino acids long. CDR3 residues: CASSLKNTGELFF. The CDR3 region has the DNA TGTGCCAGCAGCCTAAAGAACACCGGGGAGCTGTTTTTT.

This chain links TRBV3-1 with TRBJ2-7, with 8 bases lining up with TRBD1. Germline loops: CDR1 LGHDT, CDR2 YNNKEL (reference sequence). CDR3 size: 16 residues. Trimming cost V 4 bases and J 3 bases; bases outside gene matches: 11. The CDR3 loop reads CASSPSTGQGSYEQYF. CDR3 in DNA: TGTGCCAGCAGCCCATCGACAGGACAGGGAAGCTACGAGCAGTACTTC.

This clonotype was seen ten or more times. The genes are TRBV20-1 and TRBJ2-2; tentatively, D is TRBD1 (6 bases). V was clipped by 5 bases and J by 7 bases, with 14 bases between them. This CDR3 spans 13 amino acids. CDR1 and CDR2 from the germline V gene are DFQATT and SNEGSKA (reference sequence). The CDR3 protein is CSAEQYRDGELFF. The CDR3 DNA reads TGCAGTGCTGAACAGTACAGGGACGGGGAGCTGTTTTTT.

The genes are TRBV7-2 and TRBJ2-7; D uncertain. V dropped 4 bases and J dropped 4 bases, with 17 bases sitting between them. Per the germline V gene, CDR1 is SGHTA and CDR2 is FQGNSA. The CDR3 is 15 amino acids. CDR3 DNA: TGTGCCAGCAGCTCCCATCCGGCATCCGCGTACGAGCAGTACTTC. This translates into CASSSHPASAYEQYF.

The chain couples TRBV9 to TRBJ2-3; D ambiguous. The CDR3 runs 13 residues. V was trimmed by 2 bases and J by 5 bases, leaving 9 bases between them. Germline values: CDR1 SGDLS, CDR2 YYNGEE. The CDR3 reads CASSVYPGDTQYF. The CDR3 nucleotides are TGTGCCAGCAGCGTTTATCCTGGAGATACGCAGTATTTT.

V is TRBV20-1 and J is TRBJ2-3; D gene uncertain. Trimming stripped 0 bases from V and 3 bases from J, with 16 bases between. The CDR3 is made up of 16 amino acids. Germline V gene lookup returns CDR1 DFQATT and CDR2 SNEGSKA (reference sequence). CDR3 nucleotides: TGCAGTGCTAGAGATCCGAACCTTTCTGGAACAGATACGCAGTATTTT. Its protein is CSARDPNLSGTDTQYF.

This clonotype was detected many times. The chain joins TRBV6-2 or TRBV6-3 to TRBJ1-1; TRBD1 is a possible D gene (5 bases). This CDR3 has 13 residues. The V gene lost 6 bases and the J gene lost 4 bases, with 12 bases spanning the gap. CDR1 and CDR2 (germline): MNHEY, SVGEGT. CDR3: CASSVRDVTEAFF. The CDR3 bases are TGTGCCAGCAGCGTGAGGGACGTCACTGAAGCTTTCTTT.

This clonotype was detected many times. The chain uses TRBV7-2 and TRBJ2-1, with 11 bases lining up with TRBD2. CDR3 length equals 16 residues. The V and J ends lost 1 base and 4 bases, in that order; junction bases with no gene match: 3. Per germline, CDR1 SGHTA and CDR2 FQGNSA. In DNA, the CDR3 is TGTGCCAGCAGCTTAGGGGGACTAGCGGATTACAATGAGCAGTTCTTC. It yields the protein CASSLGGLADYNEQFF.

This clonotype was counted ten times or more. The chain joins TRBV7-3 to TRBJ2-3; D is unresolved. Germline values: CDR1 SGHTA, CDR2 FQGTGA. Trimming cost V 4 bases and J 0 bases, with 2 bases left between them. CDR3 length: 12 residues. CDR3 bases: TGTGCCAGCAGCTCTAGCACAGATACGCAGTATTTT. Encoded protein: CASSSSTDTQYF.

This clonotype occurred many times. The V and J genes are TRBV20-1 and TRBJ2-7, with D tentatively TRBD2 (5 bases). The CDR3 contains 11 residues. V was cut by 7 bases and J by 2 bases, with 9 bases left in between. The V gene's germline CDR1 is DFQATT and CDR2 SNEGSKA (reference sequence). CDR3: CSVEGPYEQYF. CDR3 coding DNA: TGCAGTGTAGAGGGCCCCTACGAGCAGTACTTC.

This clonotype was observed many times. The CDR3: CSAGGRQADTQYF. For the CDR3, the DNA is TGCAGTGCTGGGGGGCGACAGGCAGATACGCAGTATTTT. The rearrangement uses TRBV20-1 and TRBJ2-3; D may correspond to TRBD1 or TRBD2 (6 bases each). The CDR3 spans 13 residues. Germline V gene data show CDR1 as DFQATT and CDR2 as SNEGSKA (reference sequence). V dropped 5 bases and J dropped 4 bases, with 13 bases sitting between them.

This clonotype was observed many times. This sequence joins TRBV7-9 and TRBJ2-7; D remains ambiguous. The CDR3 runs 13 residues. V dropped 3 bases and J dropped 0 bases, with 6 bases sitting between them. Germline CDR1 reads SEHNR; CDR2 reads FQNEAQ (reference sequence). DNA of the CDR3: TGTGCCAGCAGCTTCGCTAGCTCCTACGAGCAGTACTTC. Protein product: CASSFASSYEQYF. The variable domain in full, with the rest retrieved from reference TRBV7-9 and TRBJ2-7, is DTGVSQNPRHKITKRGQNVTFRCDPISEHNRLYWYRQTLGQGPEFLTYFQNEAQLEKSRLLSDRFSAERPKGSFSTLEIQRTEQGDSAMYLCASSFASSYEQYFGPGTRLTVT.

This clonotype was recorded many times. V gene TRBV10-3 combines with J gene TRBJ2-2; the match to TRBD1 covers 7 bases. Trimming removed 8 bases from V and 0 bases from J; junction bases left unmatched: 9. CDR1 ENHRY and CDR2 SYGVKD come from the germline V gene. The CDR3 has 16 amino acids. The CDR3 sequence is CAIRSGTAANTGELFF. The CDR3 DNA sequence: TGTGCCATCCGGTCCGGGACAGCCGCGAACACCGGGGAGCTGTTTTTT.

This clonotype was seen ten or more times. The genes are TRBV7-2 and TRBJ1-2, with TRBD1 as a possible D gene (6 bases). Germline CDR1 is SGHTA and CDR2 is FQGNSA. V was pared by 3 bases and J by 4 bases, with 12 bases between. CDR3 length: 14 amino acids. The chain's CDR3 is CASSLSGGAYGYTF. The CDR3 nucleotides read TGTGCCAGCAGCTTGAGCGGGGGGGCCTATGGCTACACCTTC.

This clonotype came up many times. CDR3 in amino acids: CASSSWDPGDEQFF. The CDR3 DNA sequence: TGTGCCAGCAGCTCTTGGGACCCCGGGGATGAGCAGTTCTTC. The rearrangement joins TRBV11-2 to TRBJ2-1; either TRBD1 or TRBD2 may fit D (5 bases each). V gave up 4 bases and J gave up 8 bases, with 15 bases separating them. The CDR3 totals 14 residues. CDR1 SGHAT and CDR2 FQNNGV come from the germline V gene. The complete variable domain, with remaining parts taken from reference TRBV11-2 and TRBJ2-1, reads EAGVAQSPRYKIIEKRQSVAFWCNPISGHATLYWYQQILGQGPKLLIQFQNNGVVDDSQLPKDRFSAERLKGVDSTLKIQPAKLEDSAVYLCASSSWDPGDEQFFGPGTRLTVL.

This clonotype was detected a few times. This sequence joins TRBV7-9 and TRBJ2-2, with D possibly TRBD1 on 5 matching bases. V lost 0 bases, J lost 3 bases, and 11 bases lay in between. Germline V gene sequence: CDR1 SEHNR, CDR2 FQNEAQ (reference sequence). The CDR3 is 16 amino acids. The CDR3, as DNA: TGTGCCAGCAGCTTAGCGCGCTTACAGGACACCGGGGAGCTGTTTTTT. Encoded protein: CASSLARLQDTGELFF.

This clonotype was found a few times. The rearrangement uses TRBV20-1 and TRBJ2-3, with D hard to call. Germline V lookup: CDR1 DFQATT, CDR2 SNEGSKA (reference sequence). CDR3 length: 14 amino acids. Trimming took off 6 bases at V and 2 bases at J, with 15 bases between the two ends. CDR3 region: CSAPDPIYTDTQYF. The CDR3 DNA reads TGCAGTGCCCCTGACCCCATCTACACAGATACGCAGTATTTT.

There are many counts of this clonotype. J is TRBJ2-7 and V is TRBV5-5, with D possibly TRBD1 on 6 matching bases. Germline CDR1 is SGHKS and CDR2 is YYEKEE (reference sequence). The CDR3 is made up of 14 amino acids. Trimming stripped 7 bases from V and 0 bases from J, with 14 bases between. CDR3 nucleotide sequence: TGTGCCAGCGGGGGCGGTCCAAGCTCCTACGAGCAGTACTTC. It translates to CASGGGPSSYEQYF.

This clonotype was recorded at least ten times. The chain's CDR3 is CASSLASDFYNEQFF. The CDR3 coding sequence is TGTGCCAGCAGCCTCGCTAGCGACTTCTACAATGAGCAGTTCTTC. V gene TRBV12-3 or TRBV12-4 combines with J gene TRBJ2-1, with TRBD2 as a possible D gene (6 bases). Trimming took 6 bases from V and 3 from J, leaving 15 bases between them. The CDR3 is 15 amino acids.

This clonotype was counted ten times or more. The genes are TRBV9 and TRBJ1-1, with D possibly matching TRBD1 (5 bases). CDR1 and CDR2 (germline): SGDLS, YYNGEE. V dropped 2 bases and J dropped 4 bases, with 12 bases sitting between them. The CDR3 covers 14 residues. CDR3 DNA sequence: TGTGCCAGCAGCGTTACACAGGTTGGCACTGAAGCTTTCTTT. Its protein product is CASSVTQVGTEAFF.

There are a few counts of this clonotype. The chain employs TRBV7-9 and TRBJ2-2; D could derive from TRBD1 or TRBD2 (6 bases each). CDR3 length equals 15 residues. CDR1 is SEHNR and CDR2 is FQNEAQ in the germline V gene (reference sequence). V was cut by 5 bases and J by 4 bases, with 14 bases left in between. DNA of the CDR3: TGTGCCAGCAGCGCCAGGGGAGGAGGCACCGGGGAGCTGTTTTTT. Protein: CASSARGGGTGELFF. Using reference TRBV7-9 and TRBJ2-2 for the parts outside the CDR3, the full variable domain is DTGVSQNPRHKITKRGQNVTFRCDPISEHNRLYWYRQTLGQGPEFLTYFQNEAQLEKSRLLSDRFSAERPKGSFSTLEIQRTEQGDSAMYLCASSARGGGTGELFFGEGSRLTVL.

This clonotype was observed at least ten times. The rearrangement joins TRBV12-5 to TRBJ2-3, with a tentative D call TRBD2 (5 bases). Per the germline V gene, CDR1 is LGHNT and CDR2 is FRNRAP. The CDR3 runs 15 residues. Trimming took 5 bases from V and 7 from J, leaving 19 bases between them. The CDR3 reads CASGPLEVATNTQYF. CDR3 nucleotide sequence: TGTGCTAGTGGTCCCCTGGAGGTGGCAACAAATACGCAGTATTTT.